This TCR beta chain is from a study of beta chain features in type 1 diabetes. Study-wide results and caveats: There was a moderate but significant shortening of TCRB CDR3s in all four CD4+ subsets of Type 1 diabetes patients.

There are a few counts of this clone. The antigen remains unidentified. Over 98% purity was reached by all sorted populations. The CDR3 is 16 amino acids. Germline loops: CDR1 SGHNT, CDR2 YYREEE (reference sequence). The V segment lost 3 bases and the J segment 0 bases; nucleotides outside the gene matches: 7. TCRB transcripts that were expressed got sequenced, as all of the isolated RNA had been reverse transcribed. TCRdb's table, derived via immunoSEQ multiplex PCR, lists solely in-frame clones and lacks some. In the table there are nearly 700,000 clones, around an eighth of which are singletons. This clonotype was sampled from a man between 18 and 29 years old with type 1 diabetes. The rearrangement uses TRBV5-4 and TRBJ1-2, with 8 bases that match TRBD1. Sample: naive CD4+ T cells from blood. The CDR3 coding sequence is TGTGCCAGCAGCTACAGGGGGTCCCTTACTAACTATGGCTACACCTTC. It encodes CASSYRGSLTNYGYTF.